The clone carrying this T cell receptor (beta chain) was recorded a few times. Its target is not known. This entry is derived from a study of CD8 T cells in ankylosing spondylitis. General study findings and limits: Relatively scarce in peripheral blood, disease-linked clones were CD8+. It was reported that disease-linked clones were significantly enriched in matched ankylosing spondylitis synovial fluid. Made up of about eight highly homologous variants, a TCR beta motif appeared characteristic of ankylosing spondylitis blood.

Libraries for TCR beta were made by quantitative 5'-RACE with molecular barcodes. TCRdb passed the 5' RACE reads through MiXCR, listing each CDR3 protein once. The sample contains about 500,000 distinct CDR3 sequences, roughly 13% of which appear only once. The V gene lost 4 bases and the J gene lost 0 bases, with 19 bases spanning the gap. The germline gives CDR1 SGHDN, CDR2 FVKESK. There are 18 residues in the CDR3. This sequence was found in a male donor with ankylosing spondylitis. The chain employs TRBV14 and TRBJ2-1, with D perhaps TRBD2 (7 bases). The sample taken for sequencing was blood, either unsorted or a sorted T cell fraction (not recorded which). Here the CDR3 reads CASSLLGGPTSSYNEQFF. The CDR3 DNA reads TGTGCCAGCAGCCTTCTGGGGGGGCCGACCAGCTCCTACAATGAGCAGTTCTTC. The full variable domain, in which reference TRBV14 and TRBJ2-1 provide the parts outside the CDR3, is EAGVTQFPSHSVIEKGQTVTLRCDPISGHDNLYWYRRVMGKEIKFLLHFVKESKQDESGMPNNRFLAERTGGTYSTLKVQPAELEDSGVYFCASSLLGGPTSSYNEQFFGPGTRLTVL.